What follows are 23 T cell receptor beta chains derived from one specimen sequenced in a study of blood T cell repertoires in COVID-19. Sequenced by immunoSEQ multiplex PCR; TCRdb stores in-frame clones only, minus some. In the table there are around 160,000 clones, around four fifths of which are singletons. The source material was peripheral blood. All receptors come from a woman aged 40 to 50 with active or convalescent COVID-19.

The rearrangement joins TRBV11-2 to TRBJ1-1; 7 bases align to TRBD1. Germline CDR1 SGHAT, CDR2 FQNNGV. This CDR3 comprises 12 residues. After removal of 3 bases from V and 8 bases from J, the junction contained 3 bases not matched to a gene. The CDR3 region is CASSFPGQEAFF. The CDR3 DNA sequence: TGTGCCAGCAGCTTTCCGGGACAGGAAGCTTTCTTT.

The chain combines TRBV5-6 with TRBJ1-1; the D gene is possibly TRBD1 (6 bases). There are 13 residues in the CDR3. Trimming took 2 bases from V and 6 from J, leaving 11 bases between them. CDR1 is SGHDT and CDR2 is YYEEEE in the germline V gene. CDR3 sequence reads: CASSLAGGAEAFF. Written as DNA, the CDR3 is TGTGCCAGCAGCTTAGCTGGGGGCGCTGAAGCTTTCTTT.

The chain uses TRBV10-3 and TRBJ2-3; 8 positions agree with TRBD1. This CDR3 has 13 residues. Germline values: CDR1 ENHRY, CDR2 SYGVKD. V shed 8 bases, J shed 0 bases, and the junction held 1 base outside the gene matches. This CDR3 reads CAIGTGSTDTQYF. The CDR3 DNA follows: TGTGCCATCGGGACAGGTAGCACAGATACGCAGTATTTT.

This clone occurred a few times. The V gene is TRBV7-2, the J gene TRBJ1-2; D may be TRBD1 (5 bases). CDR3 length equals 13 residues. The ends were cut back, 1 base at V and 8 bases at J, with 11 bases in the middle. Germline V gene lookup returns CDR1 SGHTA and CDR2 FQGNSA. CDR3 DNA sequence: TGTGCCAGCAGCTTAGTATCAGGGATCGGCTACACCTTC. Its protein product is CASSLVSGIGYTF. The complete variable domain, with remaining parts taken from reference TRBV7-2 and TRBJ1-2, reads GAGVSQSPSNKVTEKGKDVELRCDPISGHTALYWYRQSLGQGLEFLIYFQGNSAPDKSGLPSDRFSAERTGGSVSTLTIQRTQQEDSAVYLCASSLVSGIGYTFGSGTRLTVV.

The V gene is TRBV3-1 (or the pseudogene TRBV3-2), the J gene TRBJ2-1; no firm D call. This CDR3 is built from 12 residues. Trimming removed 6 bases at V and 6 bases at J, with 9 bases between. Per the germline V gene, CDR1 is LGHDT and CDR2 is YNNKEL (reference sequence). CDR3 bases: TGTGCCAGCAGACAGTTTCCCAATGAGCAGTTCTTC. Its translation is CASRQFPNEQFF.

The V and J genes are TRBV7-6 and TRBJ2-1; perhaps TRBD1 as D (6 bases). The CDR3 loop spans 16 amino acids. The V end was cut by 6 bases, the J end by 7 bases, with 22 bases between. The germline gives CDR1 SGHVS, CDR2 FNYEAQ. The CDR3: CASSRPTGTLINEQFF. CDR3 coding DNA: TGTGCCAGCAGTCGCCCCACCGGGACATTGATAAATGAGCAGTTCTTC.

The chain uses TRBV2 and TRBJ1-3; 7 nucleotides line up with TRBD1. The J segment lost 2 bases and the V segment lost 2 bases, leaving 6 bases of the junction unmatched. This CDR3 is 16 amino acids long. Germline V gives CDR1 SNHLY, CDR2 FYNNEI. The CDR3 region is CASSEFRGGAGNTIYF. In DNA form, the CDR3 reads TGTGCCAGCAGTGAATTTAGAGGGGGCGCTGGAAACACCATATATTTT.

The chain combines TRBV30 with TRBJ2-7; D is unclear. The CDR3 is 14 amino acids. The V end lost 6 bases, the J end lost 0 bases, and 15 bases lay between the germline ends. Germline CDR1 reads GTSNPN; CDR2 reads SVGIG (reference sequence). CDR3 residues: CACSKTESSYEQYF. CDR3 nucleotides: TGTGCCTGTTCTAAGACTGAGAGCTCCTACGAGCAGTACTTC.

V usage is TRBV9 and J usage is TRBJ1-2; D gene uncertain. V lost 4 bases and J lost 5, with 18 bases in between. Germline V CDR1 and CDR2: SGDLS, YYNGEE. The CDR3 length is 15 residues. CDR3 sequence reads: CASSPNPTDTYGYTF. The CDR3 DNA follows: TGTGCCAGCAGCCCCAATCCAACCGACACTTATGGCTACACCTTC.

This rearrangement joins TRBV5-6 to TRBJ2-7; 14 bases align to TRBD2. The CDR3 sequence is 18 residues long. V lost 1 base and J lost 4; bases outside the gene matches: 10. Germline V lookup: CDR1 SGHDT, CDR2 YYEEEE. The CDR3 nucleotides read TGTGCCAGCAGCTTGCTGGGACTAGCGGGAGCAAGGCCTTACGAGCAGTACTTC. This codes for CASSLLGLAGARPYEQYF.

The V call is TRBV4-3, the J call TRBJ1-3; weak D call: TRBD1 (6 bases). The CDR3 sequence is 16 residues long. V was clipped by 1 base and J by 4 bases, with 14 bases between them. Germline V CDR1 and CDR2: LGHNA, YSLEER. The CDR3: CASSQAHPGDGNTIYF. The CDR3 region has the DNA TGCGCCAGCAGCCAAGCCCATCCAGGGGACGGAAACACCATATATTTT.

This chain uses TRBV7-2 with TRBJ1-1; possible D gene TRBD1, 6 bases. Looked up from germline, CDR1 is SGHTA and CDR2 is FQGNSA. V shed 6 bases and J shed 4 bases, with 15 bases lying between them. The CDR3 consists of 14 residues. CDR3 coding DNA: TGTGCCAGCAGACAACGGACAGAGACCACTGAAGCTTTCTTT. The encoded protein is CASRQRTETTEAFF.

The V and J genes are TRBV27 and TRBJ2-3; TRBD1 aligns across 8 bases. With 2 bases clipped from V and 0 bases from J, the junction kept 19 bases outside the gene matches. The CDR3 length is 21 residues. CDR1 and CDR2 from the germline V gene are MNHEY and SMNVEV (reference sequence). The CDR3 here is CASSLLKGYTTGESSTDTQYF. DNA of the CDR3: TGTGCCAGCAGTTTACTCAAAGGGTATACGACAGGGGAGTCTAGCACAGATACGCAGTATTTT.

The chain links TRBV28 to TRBJ2-2, with D possibly being TRBD1 (5 bases). The V gene's germline CDR1 is MDHEN and CDR2 SYDVKM. V shed 5 bases and J shed 4 bases, with 14 bases lying between them. The length of the CDR3 is 15 residues. The CDR3 nucleotides are TGTGCCAGCAGTCCCCAGGGTAGGGTCACCGGGGAGCTGTTTTTT. It is translated as CASSPQGRVTGELFF.

The rearrangement links TRBV28 to TRBJ1-2; 7 nucleotides agree with TRBD1. The CDR3 contains 14 residues. CDR1 and CDR2 (germline): MDHEN, SYDVKM. Here the CDR3 DNA reads TGTGTCACCACACTCGTGGCAGGGGGGAATGGCTACACCTTC. Encoded protein: CVTTLVAGGNGYTF.

V gene TRBV11-2 combines with J gene TRBJ2-7; a weak D match, TRBD1 (5 bases). This CDR3 contains 14 residues. Trimming took 0 bases from V and 0 from J, leaving 6 bases between them. The germline gives CDR1 SGHAT, CDR2 FQNNGV. The CDR3 sequence is CASSLDGASYEQYF. CDR3 DNA: TGTGCCAGCAGCTTAGATGGGGCCTCCTACGAGCAGTACTTC.

The chain has TRBV24-1 and TRBJ2-4; D might be TRBD1 (5 bases). V was cut by 5 bases and J by 7 bases, with 14 bases left in between. The CDR3 covers 14 residues. Germline assignment: CDR1 KGHDR and CDR2 SFDVKD. In DNA, the CDR3 is TGTGCCACCAGTGCAGGGTCAGGTGAGAACATTCAGTACTTC. Amino acids: CATSAGSGENIQYF.

The chain has TRBV24-1 and TRBJ1-2; D might be TRBD1 (6 bases). The V and J ends lost 7 bases and 1 base respectively, with 18 bases between them. The CDR3 is made up of 16 amino acids. Germline values: CDR1 KGHDR, CDR2 SFDVKD. CDR3: CATSAAWGPSNYGYTF. The CDR3 region has the DNA TGTGCCACCAGCGCCGCCTGGGGGCCCAGTAACTATGGCTACACCTTC.

V is TRBV5-1 and J is TRBJ2-7; 9 bases map to TRBD1. Germline CDR1 SGHRS, CDR2 YFSETQ. CDR3 length: 15 residues. Trimming took 4 bases from V and 6 from J; bases not matched to a gene: 11. The CDR3 protein is CASSARPGQGGEQYF. CDR3 coding DNA: TGCGCCAGCAGCGCCCGACCGGGACAGGGCGGCGAGCAGTACTTC.

The chain joins TRBV6-5 to TRBJ1-1; 7 bases line up with TRBD1. The CDR3 loop spans 14 amino acids. Germline CDR1 reads MNHEY; CDR2 reads SVGAGI. Losses at the gene ends were 4 bases for V and 4 bases for J; bases not matched to a gene: 6. The CDR3 DNA reads as TGTGCCAGCAGTTTTGACAGGGAAAGCACTGAAGCTTTCTTT. Protein sequence: CASSFDRESTEAFF.

The gene calls are TRBV4-3 and TRBJ2-6; D may be TRBD2 (6 bases). The CDR3 spans 15 residues. Germline-derived CDR1 and CDR2 are LGHNA and YSLEER. The V and J ends lost 4 bases and 1 base respectively, with 8 bases between them. In nucleotides, the CDR3 is TGCGCCAGCAGCCTGGAGGGTTCTGGGGCCAACGTCCTGACTTTC. Protein sequence: CASSLEGSGANVLTF.

The gene calls are TRBV6-2 or TRBV6-3 and TRBJ2-2; 9 bases align to TRBD1. Per the germline V gene, CDR1 is MNHEY and CDR2 is SVGEGT. Trimming removed 1 base from V and 1 base from J; junction bases left unmatched: 4. The CDR3 runs 17 residues. The CDR3 spells CASSYWGQGRNTGELFF. CDR3 in DNA: TGTGCCAGCAGTTACTGGGGACAGGGTAGGAACACCGGGGAGCTGTTTTTT.

The chain joins TRBV19 to TRBJ1-5; possibly TRBD1 for D (5 bases). V was shortened by 2 bases and J by 2 bases, with 10 bases between the two germline ends. The CDR3 runs to 15 residues. Per the germline V gene, CDR1 is LNHDA and CDR2 is SQIVND (reference sequence). The CDR3 sequence: CASSIRAGGNQPQHF. The DNA of the CDR3 is TGTGCCAGTAGTATAAGGGCGGGGGGCAATCAGCCCCAGCATTTT.